Below, one T cell receptor (beta chain) is given with its context. In the study's own analysis: Reference gene primer amplification in the assay estimated nucleated cell counts. Assay used: immunoSEQ multiplex PCR; TCRdb lists only in-frame clones, some missing. D and trimming come from the DNA, and the V and J calls and clone size come from that table. The sample has over 25,000 clones, roughly 90% seen once. The source of the sample is a study of blood T cell repertoires in COVID-19. Across the whole study: Acute and convalescent COVID-19 samples came from the United States, Italy and Spain. PBMCs, B-cell-depleted T cells, or T cells were the source of the cDNA or gDNA that made up the material.

V lost 4 bases, J lost 5 bases, and 3 bases stayed unmatched. There are 14 residues in the CDR3. Germline V gives CDR1 MGHDK, CDR2 SYGVNS. Material: peripheral blood. This TCR derives from a man between 65 and 80 years old with active or convalescent COVID-19. The rearrangement uses TRBV25-1 and TRBJ2-1, with 9 bases matching TRBD2. The CDR3 nucleotides are TGTGCCAGCAGTGTGGCTAGCGGGAACAATGAGCAGTTCTTC. This gives the protein CASSVASGNNEQFF. Full variable domain (remainder filled in from reference TRBV25-1 and TRBJ2-1): EADIYQTPRYLVIGTGKKITLECSQTMGHDKMYWYQQDPGMELHLIHYSYGVNSTEKGDLSSESTVSRIRTEHFPLTLESARPSHTSQYLCASSVASGNNEQFFGPGTRLTVL.